The sequence of this T cell receptor beta chain was determined in a study of beta chain features in type 1 diabetes. Whole-study findings and limits: Shortening that was moderate but significant affected the TCRB CDR3s of Type 1 diabetes patients in all four CD4+ subsets.

Expressed TCRB transcripts were sequenced because the isolated RNA had all been reverse transcribed beforehand. Clones were sequenced by immunoSEQ multiplex PCR, and TCRdb holds only the in-frame ones, with some missing. Here the sample spans about 650,000 clones, around 12% being singletons. Per the germline V gene, CDR1 is MDHEN and CDR2 is SYDVKM. This CDR3 is 15 amino acids long. After removal of 5 bases from V and 4 bases from J, the junction contained 8 bases not matched to a gene. A few counts support this clone. Its cognate antigen is unknown. This rearrangement joins TRBV28 to TRBJ1-3, with 7 bases fitting TRBD1. The receptor's source is a man aged 30-40 years with type 1 diabetes. The sample was naive CD4+ T cells from blood. The DNA for the CDR3 is TGTGCCAGCAGTACCTCCGGGACAGCAGGAAACACCATATATTTT. Translated: CASSTSGTAGNTIYF.